The clone carrying this T cell receptor beta chain was recorded a few times. Its matching antigen is unknown. Constant-segment-primed 5'RACE gave TCR alpha and TCR beta cDNA libraries with sample barcodes and UMIs. TCRdb analysed the 5' RACE reads with MiXCR anew, one entry per CDR3 protein. The sample has a few hundred thousand distinct CDR3 sequences, roughly 22% seen once. This sample is drawn from a study of T-cell memory formation after mild COVID-19. Regarding the study as a whole: Memory cells collected pre-infection included some clones that later responded, suggesting cross-reactive memory joined. Most CD4+ clones that shrank were in CM and EM, while CD8+ ones turned up in EMRA. A second wave of clones peaked on day 37, and their SARS-CoV-2 specificity went unconfirmed.

Sequencing input: PBMCs or a T cell subset sorted from them (not recorded which). The TCR sequence derives from an adult woman who had mild COVID-19 (a few samples of this study predate the infection). Cell type and time point are not known.

CDR3 protein: CSARVAGGTSYNEQFF. The CDR3 coding sequence is TGCAGTGCTAGGGTGGCGGGAGGTACCTCCTACAATGAGCAGTTCTTC. The genes are TRBV20-1 and TRBJ2-1; the match to TRBD2 covers 8 bases. The length of the CDR3 is 16 residues. The V gene's germline CDR1 is DFQATT and CDR2 SNEGSKA (reference sequence). J lost 0 bases, V lost 3 bases, and 7 bases had no gene match.